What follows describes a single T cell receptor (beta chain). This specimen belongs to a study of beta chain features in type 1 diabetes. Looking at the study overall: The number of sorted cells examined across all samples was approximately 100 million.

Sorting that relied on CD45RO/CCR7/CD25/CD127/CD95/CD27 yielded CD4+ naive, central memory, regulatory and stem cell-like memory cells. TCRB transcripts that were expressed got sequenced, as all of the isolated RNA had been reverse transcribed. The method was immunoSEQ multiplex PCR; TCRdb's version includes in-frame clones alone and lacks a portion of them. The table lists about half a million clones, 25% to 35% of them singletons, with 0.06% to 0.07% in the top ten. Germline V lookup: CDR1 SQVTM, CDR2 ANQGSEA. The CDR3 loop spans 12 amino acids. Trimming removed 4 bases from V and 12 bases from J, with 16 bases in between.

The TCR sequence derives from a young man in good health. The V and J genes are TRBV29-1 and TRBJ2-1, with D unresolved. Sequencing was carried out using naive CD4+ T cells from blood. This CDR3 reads CSVGTAPGGQFF. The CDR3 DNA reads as TGCAGCGTTGGAACCGCGCCAGGTGGGCAGTTCTTC.